These T cell receptor beta chains were read from a single sample in a study of T cells in Graves' hyperthyroidism and ophthalmopathy. TCRdb reanalysed the multiplex PCR reads using MiXCR and keeps one entry per CDR3 protein. Among about 500,000 distinct CDR3 sequences listed, approximately 17% were seen once. Specimen: blood. All receptors derive from a woman under 30 with Graves' ophthalmopathy. CDR3s include the opening cysteine and the closing phenylalanine or tryptophan. Each record gives: V gene, D gene, clone size, J gene, CDR3 DNA, CDR3 protein. A D gene is named only where the DNA matches it firmly. Expanded clones get a size class; other rows say once, few or many, or leave the size out.

TRBV27	TRBD1	many	TRBJ1-2	TGTGCCAGCAGTTTATCCGGAGGGGAGGGGGCATATGGCTACACCTTC	CASSLSGGEGAYGYTF
TRBV19	.	.	TRBJ1-5	TGTGCCAGTAGCAAAGGGCAGTATAGCAATCAGCCCCAGCATTTT	CASSKGQYSNQPQHF
TRBV16	.	.	TRBJ2-7	TGTGCCAGCAGCGAATCGGAGGTCTACGAGCAGTACTTC	CASSESEVYEQYF
TRBV6-1	.	few	TRBJ1-2	TGTGCCAGCAGCGCGACAGGACACTATGGCTACACCTTC	CASSATGHYGYTF
TRBV5-1	.	many	TRBJ1-1	TGCGCCAGCAGTGATTCAGAGAACACTGAAGCTTTCTTT	CASSDSENTEAFF
TRBV28	.	many	TRBJ2-3	TGTGCCAGCACCCCGGGACGCAGCACAGATACGCAGTATTTT	CASTPGRSTDTQYF
TRBV12-3/TRBV12-4	.	few	TRBJ2-2	TGTGCCAGCACCACCGGGGAGCTGTTTTTT	CASTTGELFF
TRBV9	.	.	TRBJ1-3	TGTGCCAGCAGCGACGTGGTCCTTGGAAACACCATATATTTT	CASSDVVLGNTIYF
TRBV13	TRBD1	many	TRBJ1-2	TGTGCCAGCAGCAAGAGATCCGGGACAGGGGGCGATGGCTACACCTTC	CASSKRSGTGGDGYTF
TRBV4-1	TRBD1	.	TRBJ1-4	TGCGCCAGCAGCCGTACCCTGACAGGGACTAATGAAAAACTGTTTTTT	CASSRTLTGTNEKLFF
TRBV14	.	few	TRBJ1-2	TGTGCCAGCAGCCAACTTGGGACACTTCGGGGCTACACCTTC	CASSQLGTLRGYTF
TRBV12-3/TRBV12-4	TRBD1	.	TRBJ2-5	TGTGCCAGCAGTTTGGCAGGGGGCGCCGGGATTAGGACCCAGTACTTC	CASSLAGGAGIRTQYF
TRBV7-2	TRBD1	many	TRBJ2-7	TGTGCCAGCAGCTTTGGGACAGGGGGGTTCTACGAGCAGTACTTC	CASSFGTGGFYEQYF
TRBV6-1	TRBD1	once	TRBJ1-4	TGTGCCACCCAGGACAGGGCCCATGAAAAACTGTTTTTT	CATQDRAHEKLFF
TRBV7-2	.	many	TRBJ1-2	TGTGCCAGCAGCAACGACGGAACTAACTATGGCTACACCTTC	CASSNDGTNYGYTF
TRBV7-9	TRBD1	.	TRBJ1-3	TGTGCCAGCAGCTTAGCGTTCCGGGACAGGGGAGACACCATATATTTT	CASSLAFRDRGDTIYF
TRBV5-6	.	few	TRBJ2-3	TGTGCCAGCAGCTTGGTAGCGGTAGGCCGCGGGACGCAGTATTTT	CASSLVAVGRGTQYF